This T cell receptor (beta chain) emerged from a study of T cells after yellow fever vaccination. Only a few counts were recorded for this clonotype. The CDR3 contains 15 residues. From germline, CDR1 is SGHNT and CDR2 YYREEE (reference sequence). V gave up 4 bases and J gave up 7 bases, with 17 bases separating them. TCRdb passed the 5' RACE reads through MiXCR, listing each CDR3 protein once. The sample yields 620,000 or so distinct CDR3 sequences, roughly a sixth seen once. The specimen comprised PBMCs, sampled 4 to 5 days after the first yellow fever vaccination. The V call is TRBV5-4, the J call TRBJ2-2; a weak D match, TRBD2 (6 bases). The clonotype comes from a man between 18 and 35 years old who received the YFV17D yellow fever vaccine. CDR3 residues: CASSPAGTLDGELFF. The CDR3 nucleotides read TGTGCCAGCAGCCCCGCCGGGACTCTGGACGGGGAGCTGTTTTTT.